The 19 T cell receptor beta chains presented below share a single source sample, sequenced in a study of radiation and T cells in renal cell carcinoma. Time point denoted: blood 4 weeks post-SBRT, at nephrectomy. Treatment noted: 15 Gy SBRT to primary tumor, nephrectomy 4 weeks later. Clones were sequenced by immunoSEQ multiplex PCR, and TCRdb holds only the in-frame ones, with some missing. Of about 150,000 clones listed, 86% are singletons. The starting material was blood, obtained from a patient whose treatment included radiotherapy and nephrectomy. All receptors derive from a woman in her forties or fifties with renal cell carcinoma.

The rearrangement links TRBV9 to TRBJ1-6; no definite D call. This CDR3 has 16 amino acids. Trimming left V 0 bases short and J 5 bases short, with 12 bases between. CDR1 is SGDLS and CDR2 is YYNGEE in the germline V gene. The CDR3 is CASSVVGDGNNSPLHF. The CDR3 DNA sequence: TGTGCCAGCAGCGTAGTGGGAGACGGGAATAATTCACCCCTCCACTTT.

J is TRBJ2-2 and V is TRBV11-2; D unclear. The V and J ends lost 5 bases and 2 bases respectively, with 15 bases between them. The germline CDR1 and CDR2 sequences are SGHAT and FQNNGV. CDR3 length: 16 amino acids. DNA for the CDR3: TGTGCCAGCAGCCCACAGATACCAATAAACACCGGGGAGCTGTTTTTT. Its translation is CASSPQIPINTGELFF.

V gene TRBV20-1 combines with J gene TRBJ1-1, with 7 bases matching TRBD1. This CDR3 contains 11 residues. Germline CDR1 reads DFQATT; CDR2 reads SNEGSKA (reference sequence). V was clipped by 8 bases and J by 7 bases; unmatched bases: 7. The chain's CDR3 is CSSPRQGEAFF. The DNA of the CDR3 is TGCAGTAGTCCTAGACAGGGTGAAGCTTTCTTT.

The CDR3 DNA is TGTGCCAGCAGCAGGGGACTAGCGGGGCGAGAGACCCAGTACTTC. Translated, it gives CASSRGLAGRETQYF. V gene TRBV7-2 combines with J gene TRBJ2-5, with 13 positions matching TRBD2. CDR1 is SGHTA and CDR2 is FQGNSA in the germline V gene. The CDR3 has 15 residues. V lost 5 bases and J lost 4; bases outside the gene matches: 4.

The chain joins TRBV6-1 to TRBJ2-1; the match to TRBD2 covers 12 bases. The ends lost 7 bases at V and 5 bases at J; junction bases unmatched: 3. The CDR3 spans 14 residues. The germline V gene encodes CDR1 MNHNS and CDR2 SASEGT. The CDR3 sequence: CASKRTSGNNEQFF. The CDR3 bases are TGTGCCAGCAAACGGACTAGCGGGAACAATGAGCAGTTCTTC.

V is TRBV28 and J is TRBJ1-2; possibly TRBD1 for D (6 bases). CDR1 and CDR2 (germline): MDHEN, SYDVKM. The CDR3 length is 14 residues. The V end lost 2 bases, the J end lost 7 bases, and 14 bases lay between the germline ends. The CDR3, as DNA: TGTGCCAGCAGTTTAGGGGCAGGGGTTCGTGGCTACACCTTC. It translates to CASSLGAGVRGYTF.

This clone appeared once. The chain combines TRBV13 with TRBJ2-7; D might be TRBD1 (5 bases). CDR3 length: 14 residues. Deletions cut 4 bases from V and 3 bases from J, with 13 bases between. The germline gives CDR1 PRHDT, CDR2 FYEKMQ (reference sequence). This CDR3 reads CASSSSDTNYEQYF. In nucleotides, the CDR3 is TGTGCCAGCAGCTCCTCGGACACGAACTACGAGCAGTACTTC.

The chain carries TRBV6-5 and TRBJ1-1; D is unresolved. V was cut by 7 bases and J by 4 bases, with 19 bases left in between. The CDR3 has 15 residues. Germline lookup yields CDR1 MNHEY and CDR2 SVGAGI. CDR3 bases: TGTGCCAGCAAAGAATACAGATCCCTAGGCACTGAAGCTTTCTTT. This codes for CASKEYRSLGTEAFF.

V and J are TRBV4-2 and TRBJ2-2, with D tentatively TRBD2 (6 bases). In germline, CDR1 is LGHNA, CDR2 YNFKEQ. The ends were cut back, 0 bases at V and 5 bases at J, with 7 bases in the middle. CDR3 length: 14 residues. CDR3 sequence reads: CASSQEAGTGELFF. The CDR3 DNA sequence: TGTGCCAGCAGCCAAGAGGCGGGAACCGGGGAGCTGTTTTTT.

J is TRBJ2-3 and V is TRBV7-8; D is uncertain. The V and J ends lost 1 base and 1 base respectively, with 9 bases between them. The CDR3 sequence is 15 residues long. Germline CDR1 is SGHVS and CDR2 is FQNEAQ. The CDR3: CASSLVQSGTDTQYF. The CDR3 coding sequence is TGTGCCAGCAGCTTAGTTCAAAGTGGCACAGATACGCAGTATTTT.

This chain joins TRBV6-5 and TRBJ1-2, with D possibly matching TRBD1 (5 bases). Germline V gene lookup returns CDR1 MNHEY and CDR2 SVGAGI. The CDR3 has 13 residues. V was pared by 6 bases and J by 8 bases, with 16 bases between. This CDR3 reads CASRPAGLAGYTF. CDR3 sequence (DNA): TGTGCCAGCAGACCCGCGGGACTGGCAGGCTACACCTTC.

The J gene is TRBJ1-3, the V gene TRBV4-2, with D unclear. From germline, CDR1 is LGHNA and CDR2 YNFKEQ. This CDR3 contains 18 residues. Trimming took 1 base from V and 0 from J, leaving 16 bases between them. The CDR3 region has the DNA TGTGCCAGCAGCCAAGGGGAGACCAAGGGTAGCTCTGGAAACACCATATATTTT. Amino acid sequence: CASSQGETKGSSGNTIYF.

This chain links TRBV4-3 with TRBJ2-7; perhaps D is TRBD1 or TRBD2 (5 bases each). This CDR3 is built from 15 residues. Trimming pared 3 bases from V and 3 bases from J, leaving 15 bases between. The germline V gene has CDR1 LGHNA and CDR2 YSLEER. CDR3 protein: CASSQAPGRDYEQYF. The CDR3 coding sequence is TGCGCCAGCAGCCAGGCCCCGGGACGGGACTACGAGCAGTACTTC.

CDR3 sequence (DNA): TGCGCCAGCAGCGAGACAGGGGGCAGTCAGCCCCAGCATTTT. Residues: CASSETGGSQPQHF. J is TRBJ1-5 and V is TRBV5-1; TRBD1 agrees at 10 bases. Germline V CDR1 and CDR2: SGHRS, YFSETQ. V dropped 4 bases and J dropped 6; count of bases not matched to a gene: 4. This CDR3 region has 14 residues.

The chain links TRBV7-9 to TRBJ1-2; the match to TRBD1 covers 9 bases. The J segment lost 4 bases and the V segment lost 5 bases, leaving 8 bases of the junction unmatched. This CDR3 has 15 residues. The germline V gene encodes CDR1 SEHNR and CDR2 FQNEAQ (reference sequence). CDR3 in DNA: TGTGCCAGCAGCAACCGGGACAGGGACAGCTATGGCTACACCTTC. This encodes CASSNRDRDSYGYTF.

The rearrangement uses TRBV6-4 and TRBJ2-1; TRBD1 aligns across 9 bases. CDR1 and CDR2 (germline): MRHNA, SNTAGT. CDR3 size: 15 residues. With 8 bases clipped from V and 4 bases from J, the junction kept 9 bases outside the gene matches. This CDR3 is CASSQTGGDYNEQFF. In nucleotides, the CDR3 is TGTGCCAGCTCCCAAACAGGGGGCGATTACAATGAGCAGTTCTTC.

V and J are TRBV7-8 and TRBJ2-7; D perhaps matches TRBD2 (6 bases). The V gene lost 7 bases and the J gene lost 0 bases, with 16 bases spanning the gap. In germline, CDR1 is SGHVS, CDR2 FQNEAQ. There are 15 residues in the CDR3. CDR3 loop: CASTQGLENSYEQYF. The DNA for the CDR3 is TGTGCCAGCACCCAGGGACTGGAAAACTCCTACGAGCAGTACTTC.

The chain recombines TRBV6-5 with TRBJ1-2; D remains unclear. The CDR3 is made up of 12 amino acids. The germline V gene encodes CDR1 MNHEY and CDR2 SVGAGI. The V and J ends lost 5 bases and 4 bases respectively, with 8 bases between them. The CDR3 protein is CASSPGFYGYTF. CDR3 DNA sequence: TGTGCCAGCAGTCCAGGATTCTATGGCTACACCTTC.

DNA of the CDR3: TGTGCCAGCAGCCTCGGAGTCCCGCACAGTTGGAGCTCTGGAAACACCATATATTTT. Translated: CASSLGVPHSWSSGNTIYF. This chain links TRBV7-2 with TRBJ1-3, with D uncertain. In germline, CDR1 is SGHTA, CDR2 FQGNSA. The CDR3 is made up of 19 amino acids. V was pared by 5 bases and J by 0 bases, with 23 bases between.